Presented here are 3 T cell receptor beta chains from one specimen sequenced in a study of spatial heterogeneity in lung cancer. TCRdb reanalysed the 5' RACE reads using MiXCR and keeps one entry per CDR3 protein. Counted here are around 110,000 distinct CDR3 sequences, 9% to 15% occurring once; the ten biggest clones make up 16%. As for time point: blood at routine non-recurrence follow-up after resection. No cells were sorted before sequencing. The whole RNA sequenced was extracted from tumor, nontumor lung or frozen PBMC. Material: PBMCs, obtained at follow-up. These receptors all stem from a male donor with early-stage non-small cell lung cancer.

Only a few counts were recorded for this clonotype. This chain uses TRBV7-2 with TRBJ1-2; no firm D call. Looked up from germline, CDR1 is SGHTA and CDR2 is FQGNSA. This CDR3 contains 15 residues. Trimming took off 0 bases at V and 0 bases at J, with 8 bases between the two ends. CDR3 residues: CASSLAGRPNYGYTF. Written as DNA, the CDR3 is TGTGCCAGCAGCTTAGCCGGCAGGCCTAACTATGGCTACACCTTC.

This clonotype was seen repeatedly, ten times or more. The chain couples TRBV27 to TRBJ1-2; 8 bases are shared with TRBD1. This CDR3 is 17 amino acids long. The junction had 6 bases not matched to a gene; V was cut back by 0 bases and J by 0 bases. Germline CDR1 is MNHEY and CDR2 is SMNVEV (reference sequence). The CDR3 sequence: CASSLSGLQGANYGYTF. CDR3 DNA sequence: TGTGCCAGCAGTTTATCCGGTCTACAGGGGGCTAACTATGGCTACACCTTC.

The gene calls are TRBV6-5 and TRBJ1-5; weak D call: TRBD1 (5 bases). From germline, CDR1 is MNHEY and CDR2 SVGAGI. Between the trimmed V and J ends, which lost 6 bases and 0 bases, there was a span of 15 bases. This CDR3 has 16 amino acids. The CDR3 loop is CASSIGSGSSNQPQHF. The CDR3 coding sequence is TGTGCCAGCAGCATAGGATCAGGGTCTAGCAATCAGCCCCAGCATTTT.